This T cell receptor beta chain was retrieved from a study of blood T cell repertoires in COVID-19. The length of the CDR3 is 13 residues. In germline, CDR1 is MDHEN, CDR2 SYDVKM. V gave up 4 bases and J gave up 1 base, with 7 bases separating them. Per the original data handling: Amplifying reference gene primers gave estimates of nucleated cell counts. Profiling relied on immunoSEQ multiplex PCR, and the TCRdb table lists in-frame clones only, not all of them. V and J calls and clone size come straight from that table; D and trimming were deduced from the DNA. The sample lists roughly 180,000 clones, more than 65% occurring once. Membership in each cohort depended on participant-reported clinical history.

The V call is TRBV28, the J call TRBJ1-2, with D perhaps matching TRBD1 (5 bases). The sequencing sample was made of PBMCs or T cells enriched from blood (not recorded which). The receptor's source is a man between 60 and 70 years old who had recovered from COVID-19. The CDR3 nucleotides are TGTGCCAGCAGTTCAGGGATTAACTATGGCTACACCTTC. This codes for CASSSGINYGYTF.